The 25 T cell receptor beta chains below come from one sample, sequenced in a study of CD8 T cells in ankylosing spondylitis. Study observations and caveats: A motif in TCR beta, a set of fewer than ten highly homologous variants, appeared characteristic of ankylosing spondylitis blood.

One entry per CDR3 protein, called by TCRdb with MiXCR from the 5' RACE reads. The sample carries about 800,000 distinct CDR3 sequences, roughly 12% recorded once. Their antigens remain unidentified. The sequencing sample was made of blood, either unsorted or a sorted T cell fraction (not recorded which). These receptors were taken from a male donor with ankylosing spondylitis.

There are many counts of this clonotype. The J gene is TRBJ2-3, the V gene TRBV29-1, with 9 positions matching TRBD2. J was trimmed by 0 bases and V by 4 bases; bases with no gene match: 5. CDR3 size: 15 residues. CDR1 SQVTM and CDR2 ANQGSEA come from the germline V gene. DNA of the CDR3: TGCAGCGTTGCGAGAGCGGGGGGTAGCACAGATACGCAGTATTTT. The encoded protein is CSVARAGGSTDTQYF.

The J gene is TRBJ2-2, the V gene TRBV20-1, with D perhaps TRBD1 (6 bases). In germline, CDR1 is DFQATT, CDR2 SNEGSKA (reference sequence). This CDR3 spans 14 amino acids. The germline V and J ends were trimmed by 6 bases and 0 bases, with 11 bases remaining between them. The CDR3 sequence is CSARTATNTGELFF. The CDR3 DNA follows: TGCAGTGCCAGGACAGCTACGAACACCGGGGAGCTGTTTTTT.

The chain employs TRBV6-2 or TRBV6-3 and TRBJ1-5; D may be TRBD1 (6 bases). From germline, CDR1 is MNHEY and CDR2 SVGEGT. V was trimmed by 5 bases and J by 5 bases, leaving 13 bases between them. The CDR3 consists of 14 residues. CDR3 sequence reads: CASSRDRLYQPQHF. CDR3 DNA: TGTGCCAGCAGTAGAGACAGGCTATATCAGCCCCAGCATTTT.

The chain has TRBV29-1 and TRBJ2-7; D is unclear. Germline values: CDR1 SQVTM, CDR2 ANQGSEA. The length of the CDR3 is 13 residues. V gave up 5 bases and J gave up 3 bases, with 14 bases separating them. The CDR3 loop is CSVLGRSVYEQYF. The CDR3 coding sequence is TGCAGCGTTTTGGGTAGGTCCGTCTACGAGCAGTACTTC.

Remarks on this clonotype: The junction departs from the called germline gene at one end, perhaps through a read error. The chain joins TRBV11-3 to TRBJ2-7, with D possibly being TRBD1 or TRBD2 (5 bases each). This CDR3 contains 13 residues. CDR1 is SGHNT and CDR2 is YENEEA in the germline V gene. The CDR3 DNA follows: TGTGTCAGCAGCTTGCAGGGAGCGTACGAGCAGTACTTC. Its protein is CVSSLQGAYEQYF.

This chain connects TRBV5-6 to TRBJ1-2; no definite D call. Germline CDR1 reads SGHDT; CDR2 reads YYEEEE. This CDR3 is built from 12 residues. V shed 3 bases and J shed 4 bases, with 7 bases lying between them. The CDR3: CASSSRFYGYTF. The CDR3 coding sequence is TGTGCCAGCAGCTCCCGCTTCTATGGCTACACCTTC.

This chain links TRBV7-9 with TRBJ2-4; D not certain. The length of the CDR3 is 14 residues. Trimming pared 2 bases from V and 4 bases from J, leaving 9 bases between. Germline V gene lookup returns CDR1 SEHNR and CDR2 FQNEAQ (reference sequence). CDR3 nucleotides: TGTGCCAGCAGCTTAAGAACAGAAAAAAACATTCAGTACTTC. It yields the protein CASSLRTEKNIQYF.

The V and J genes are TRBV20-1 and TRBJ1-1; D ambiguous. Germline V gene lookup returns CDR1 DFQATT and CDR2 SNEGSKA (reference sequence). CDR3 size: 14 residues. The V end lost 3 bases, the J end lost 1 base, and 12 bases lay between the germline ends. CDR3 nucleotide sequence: TGCAGTGCTAGTTCTCGGGTCGGGAACACTGAAGCTTTCTTT. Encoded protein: CSASSRVGNTEAFF.

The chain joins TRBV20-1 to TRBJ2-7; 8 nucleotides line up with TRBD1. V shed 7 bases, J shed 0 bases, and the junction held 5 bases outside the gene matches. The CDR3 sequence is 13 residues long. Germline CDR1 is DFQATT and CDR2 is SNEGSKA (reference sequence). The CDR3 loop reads CSGGQGSSYEQYF. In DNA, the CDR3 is TGCAGTGGAGGACAGGGAAGCTCCTACGAGCAGTACTTC.

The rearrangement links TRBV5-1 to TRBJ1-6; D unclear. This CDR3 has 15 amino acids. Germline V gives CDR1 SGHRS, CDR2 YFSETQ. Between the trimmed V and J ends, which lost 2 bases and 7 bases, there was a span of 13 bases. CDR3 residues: CASSFRDGVNSPLHF. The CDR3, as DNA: TGCGCCAGCAGCTTTCGGGATGGGGTAAATTCACCCCTCCACTTT.

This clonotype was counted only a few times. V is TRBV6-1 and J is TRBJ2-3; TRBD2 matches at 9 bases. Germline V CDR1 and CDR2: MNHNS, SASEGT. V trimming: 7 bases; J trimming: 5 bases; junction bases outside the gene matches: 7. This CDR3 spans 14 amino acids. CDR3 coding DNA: TGTGCCAGCAATCGCGGGAGGGCCGGAGATACGCAGTATTTT. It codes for CASNRGRAGDTQYF.

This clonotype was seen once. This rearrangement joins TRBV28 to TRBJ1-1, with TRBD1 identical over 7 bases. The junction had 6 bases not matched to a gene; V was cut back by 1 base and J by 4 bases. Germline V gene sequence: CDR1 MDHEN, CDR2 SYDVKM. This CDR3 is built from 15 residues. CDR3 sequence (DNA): TGTGCCAGCAGTTTATTCGGACAGGCGGGCACTGAAGCTTTCTTT. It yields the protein CASSLFGQAGTEAFF.

The CDR3: CASSVDLGGELFF. The CDR3 bases are TGTGCCAGCAGCGTAGACTTGGGCGGGGAGCTGTTTTTT. This rearrangement joins TRBV9 to TRBJ2-2, with D hard to call. Trimming removed 0 bases from V and 7 bases from J, with 7 bases in between. CDR1 and CDR2 from the germline V gene are SGDLS and YYNGEE. CDR3 size: 13 residues.

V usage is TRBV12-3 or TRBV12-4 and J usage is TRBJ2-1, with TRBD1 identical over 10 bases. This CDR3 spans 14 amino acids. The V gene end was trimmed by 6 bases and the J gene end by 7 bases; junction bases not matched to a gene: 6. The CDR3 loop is CASRPRQGANEQFF. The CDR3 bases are TGTGCCAGCAGACCAAGACAGGGGGCGAATGAGCAGTTCTTC.

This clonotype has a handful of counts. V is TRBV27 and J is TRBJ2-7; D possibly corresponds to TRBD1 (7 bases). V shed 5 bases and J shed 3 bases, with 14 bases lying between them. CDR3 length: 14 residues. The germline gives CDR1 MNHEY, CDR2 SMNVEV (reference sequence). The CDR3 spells CASSPGGMLYEQYF. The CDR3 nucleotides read TGTGCCAGCAGTCCAGGGGGGATGCTCTACGAGCAGTACTTC.

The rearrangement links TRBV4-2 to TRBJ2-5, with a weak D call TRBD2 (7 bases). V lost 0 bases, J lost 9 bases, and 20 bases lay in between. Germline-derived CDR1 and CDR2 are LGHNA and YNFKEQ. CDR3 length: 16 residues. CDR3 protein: CASSQEAGARWEAQYF. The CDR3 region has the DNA TGTGCCAGCAGCCAAGAGGCGGGGGCGCGTTGGGAGGCCCAGTACTTC.

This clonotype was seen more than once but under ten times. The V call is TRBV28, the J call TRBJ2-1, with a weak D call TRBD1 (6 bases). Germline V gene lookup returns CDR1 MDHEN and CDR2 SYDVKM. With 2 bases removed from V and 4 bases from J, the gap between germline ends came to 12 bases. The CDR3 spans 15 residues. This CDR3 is CASSLSGTMYNEQFF. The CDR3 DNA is TGTGCCAGCAGTTTAAGTGGGACAATGTACAATGAGCAGTTCTTC. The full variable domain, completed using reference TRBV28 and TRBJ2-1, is DVKVTQSSRYLVKRTGEKVFLECVQDMDHENMFWYRQDPGLGLRLIYFSYDVKMKEKGDIPEGYSVSREKKERFSLILESASTNQTSMYLCASSLSGTMYNEQFFGPGTRLTVL.

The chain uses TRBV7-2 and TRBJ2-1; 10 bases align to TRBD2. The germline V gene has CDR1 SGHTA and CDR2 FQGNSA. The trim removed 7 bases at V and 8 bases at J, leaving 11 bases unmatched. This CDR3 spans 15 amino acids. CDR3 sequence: CASKDTGLAGDEQFF. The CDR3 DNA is TGTGCCAGCAAGGATACGGGGCTAGCGGGAGATGAGCAGTTCTTC.

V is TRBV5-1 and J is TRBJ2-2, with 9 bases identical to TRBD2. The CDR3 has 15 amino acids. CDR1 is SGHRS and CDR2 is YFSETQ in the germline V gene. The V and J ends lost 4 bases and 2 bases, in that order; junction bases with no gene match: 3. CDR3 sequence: CASSTAGGNTGELFF. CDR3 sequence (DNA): TGCGCCAGCAGCACAGCGGGGGGTAACACCGGGGAGCTGTTTTTT.

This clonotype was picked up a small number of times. The chain's CDR3 is CASSLQNRIGINEQFF. The DNA for the CDR3 is TGTGCCAGCAGTTTACAGAACAGGATCGGAATCAATGAGCAGTTCTTC. This chain links TRBV27 with TRBJ2-1, with D maybe TRBD1 (5 bases). The V end was cut by 2 bases, the J end by 6 bases, with 17 bases between. Germline loops: CDR1 MNHEY, CDR2 SMNVEV (reference sequence). The CDR3 runs to 16 residues.

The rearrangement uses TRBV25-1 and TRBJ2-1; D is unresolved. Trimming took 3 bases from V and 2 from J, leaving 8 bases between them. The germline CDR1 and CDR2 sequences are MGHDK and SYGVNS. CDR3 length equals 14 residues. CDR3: CASSDDSPYNEQFF. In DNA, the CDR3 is TGTGCCAGCAGTGACGATTCACCCTACAATGAGCAGTTCTTC.

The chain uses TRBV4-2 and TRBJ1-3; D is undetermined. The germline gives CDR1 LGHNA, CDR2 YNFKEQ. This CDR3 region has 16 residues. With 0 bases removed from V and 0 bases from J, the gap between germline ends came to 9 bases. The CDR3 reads CASSQDYLLSGNTIYF. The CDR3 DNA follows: TGTGCCAGCAGCCAAGACTACCTTCTCTCTGGAAACACCATATATTTT.

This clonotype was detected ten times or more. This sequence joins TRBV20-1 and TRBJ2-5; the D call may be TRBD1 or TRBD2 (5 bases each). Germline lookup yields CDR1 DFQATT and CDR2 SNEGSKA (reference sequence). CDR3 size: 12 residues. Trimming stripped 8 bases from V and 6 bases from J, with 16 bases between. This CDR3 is CSPGRGGKTQYF. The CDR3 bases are TGCAGTCCAGGACGGGGCGGAAAGACCCAGTACTTC.

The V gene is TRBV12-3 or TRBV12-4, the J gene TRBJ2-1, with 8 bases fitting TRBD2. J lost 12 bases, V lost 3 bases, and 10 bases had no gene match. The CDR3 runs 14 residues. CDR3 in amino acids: CASSFVTGGLGQFF. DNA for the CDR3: TGTGCCAGCAGTTTCGTGACGGGAGGGTTAGGGCAGTTCTTC.

The CDR3 reads CASSNRGNNSPLHF. CDR3 sequence (DNA): TGTGCCAGCAGCAACAGGGGAAACAATTCACCCCTCCACTTT. The chain employs TRBV5-4 and TRBJ1-6, with TRBD1 matching over 7 bases. The V gene's germline CDR1 is SGHNT and CDR2 YYREEE (reference sequence). The CDR3 runs 14 residues. Trimming removed 4 bases from V and 7 bases from J; junction bases left unmatched: 5.